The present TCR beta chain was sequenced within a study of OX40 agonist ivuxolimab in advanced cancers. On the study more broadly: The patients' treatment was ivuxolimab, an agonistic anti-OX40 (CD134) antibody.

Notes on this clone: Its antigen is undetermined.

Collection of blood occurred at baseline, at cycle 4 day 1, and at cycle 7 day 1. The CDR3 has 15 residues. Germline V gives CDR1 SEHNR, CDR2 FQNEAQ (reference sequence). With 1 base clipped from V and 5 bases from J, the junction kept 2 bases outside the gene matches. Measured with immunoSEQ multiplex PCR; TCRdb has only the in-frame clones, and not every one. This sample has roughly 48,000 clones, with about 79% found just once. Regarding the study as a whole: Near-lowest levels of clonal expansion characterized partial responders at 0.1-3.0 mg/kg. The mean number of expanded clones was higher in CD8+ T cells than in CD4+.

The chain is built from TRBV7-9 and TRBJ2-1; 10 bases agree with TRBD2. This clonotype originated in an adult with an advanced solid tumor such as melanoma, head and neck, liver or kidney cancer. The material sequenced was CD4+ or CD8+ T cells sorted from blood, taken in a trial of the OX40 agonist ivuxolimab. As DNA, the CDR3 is TGTGCCAGCAGCTTAGGGACTAGCGGAGACAATGAGCAGTTCTTC. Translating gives CASSLGTSGDNEQFF.